The 6 T cell receptor beta chains below were found in one sample sequenced in a study of blood T cell repertoires in COVID-19. Some clones are missing from TCRdb's copy, which holds only in-frame ones; the method was immunoSEQ multiplex PCR. The sample yields 120,000 to 150,000 clones, about 80% seen once. Sequencing used peripheral blood. The origin of the receptors is a human donor in a cohort sampled during active COVID-19.

V is TRBV29-1 and J is TRBJ2-1, with 9 bases lining up with TRBD2. V lost 1 base to trimming and J lost 4 bases; unmatched junction nucleotides: 11. Germline CDR1 and CDR2: SQVTM and ANQGSEA. CDR3 length: 17 amino acids. CDR3 DNA: TGCAGCGTTGAAGGGGCGAGCGGGGGGATCTCATACAATGAGCAGTTCTTC. Its translation: CSVEGASGGISYNEQFF.

The rearrangement joins TRBV12-3 or TRBV12-4 to TRBJ2-4; D might be TRBD2 (5 bases). This CDR3 is 13 amino acids long. The V end lost 10 bases, the J end lost 15 bases, and 25 bases lay between the germline ends. The CDR3 here is CATPAEDPPIWYF. DNA for the CDR3: TGTGCCACCCCAGCGGAAGACCCCCCGATTTGGTACTTC.

The V gene is TRBV10-3, the J gene TRBJ1-4; 9 positions agree with TRBD1. V trimming: 3 bases; J trimming: 6 bases; junction bases outside the gene matches: 2. The germline V gene encodes CDR1 ENHRY and CDR2 SYGVKD. This CDR3 contains 14 residues. The CDR3 sequence: CAISEDRGDEKLFF. The CDR3 coding sequence is TGTGCCATCAGTGAAGACAGGGGGGATGAAAAACTGTTTTTT.

The chain recombines TRBV3-1 (or the pseudogene TRBV3-2) with TRBJ2-3; 10 nucleotides line up with TRBD2. With V trimmed by 1 base and J by 3 bases, 1 base remained unmatched. The length of the CDR3 is 15 residues. Germline loops: CDR1 LGHDT, CDR2 YNNKEL (reference sequence). This CDR3 is CASSQGTSGTDTQYF. As DNA, the CDR3 is TGTGCCAGCAGCCAAGGGACTAGCGGTACAGATACGCAGTATTTT.

V is TRBV6-5 and J is TRBJ1-5; 7 nucleotides agree with TRBD1. The germline V gene encodes CDR1 MNHEY and CDR2 SVGAGI. Trimming took 5 bases from V and 4 from J; bases not matched to a gene: 5. CDR3 length: 14 amino acids. CDR3 in amino acids: CASSPQGGNQPQHF. The CDR3 DNA reads TGTGCCAGCAGTCCCCAGGGGGGAAATCAGCCCCAGCATTTT.

The chain employs TRBV11-2 and TRBJ2-5, with D maybe TRBD2 (5 bases). The CDR3 consists of 13 residues. V lost 1 base and J 5 bases, leaving 8 bases between the germline ends. Germline CDR1 is SGHAT and CDR2 is FQNNGV. The CDR3 DNA reads TGTGCCAGCAGCTTAGGGGAGAGGGAGACCCAGTACTTC. Translation: CASSLGERETQYF.